Described below is a single TCR beta chain sequence and its context. Antigen: not known. The data derive from a study of a mutant IDH1 vaccine in newly diagnosed glioma. Study summary: Before enrollment, patients got radiotherapy alone, temozolomide alone, or mostly the combination. Findings and caveats of the study: Variations in leading peripheral T cell clonotypes appeared to have no connection with pseudoprogression.

Noted time point: week 47, end of study. A single vaccine dose contained 300 ug of mutant IDH1 20-mer peptide, and topical imiquimod was used with it. Clones were read by immunoSEQ multiplex PCR, and TCRdb kept only the in-frame ones, dropping some. The table has around 65,000 clones, less than 90% seen once. The receptor comes from a man in his thirties or forties with glioma. Sequencing used PBMCs, obtained from a glioma patient whose treatment included an IDH1 peptide vaccine.

The CDR3 DNA sequence: TGCGCCATACGGGACGGCACTGAAGCTTTCTTT. Amino acids: CAIRDGTEAFF. The chain carries TRBV10-2 and TRBJ1-1; a possible D gene is TRBD1 (5 bases). The V gene's germline CDR1 is WSHSY and CDR2 SAAADI. This CDR3 has 11 amino acids. V was cut by 10 bases and J by 4 bases, with 10 bases left in between.